Shown below are 29 T cell receptor beta chains from a single sample sequenced in a study of identical twins. One entry per CDR3 protein, called by TCRdb with MiXCR from the 5' RACE reads. Of about 460,000 distinct CDR3 sequences listed, approximately 15% were seen once; the top ten hold about 0.52%. This sample also belongs to another study, concerning yellow fever vaccine responses in identical twins.

The sequenced sample was CD4+ T cells sorted from blood. These receptors were obtained from a young woman in good health.

The chain is built from TRBV5-6 and TRBJ2-6, with D tentatively TRBD2 (5 bases). Trimming took 4 bases from V and 4 from J, leaving 15 bases between them. The CDR3 loop spans 16 amino acids. The germline gives CDR1 SGHDT, CDR2 YYEEEE. In DNA, the CDR3 is TGTGCCAGCAGCCCAATACCGACTAACGGGGCCAACGTCCTGACTTTC. It translates to CASSPIPTNGANVLTF.

This clonotype was counted a few times. The chain recombines TRBV27 with TRBJ2-1; 11 nucleotides agree with TRBD2. CDR3 length: 15 residues. Per the germline V gene, CDR1 is MNHEY and CDR2 is SMNVEV (reference sequence). V trimming: 5 bases; J trimming: 8 bases; junction bases outside the gene matches: 8. This chain's CDR3 is CASSRLAGGADEQFF. CDR3 DNA sequence: TGTGCCAGCAGTCGCCTAGCGGGAGGCGCCGATGAGCAGTTCTTC.

The V call is TRBV7-6, the J call TRBJ2-7; TRBD2 agrees at 10 bases. V dropped 5 bases and J dropped 1; count of bases not matched to a gene: 5. Germline CDR1 reads SGHVS; CDR2 reads FNYEAQ. CDR3 size: 15 residues. The CDR3 sequence is CASSQGLADSYEQYF. DNA for the CDR3: TGTGCCAGCAGCCAAGGACTAGCGGATTCCTACGAGCAGTACTTC.

This clonotype was seen only a few times. The chain carries TRBV5-1 and TRBJ1-1, with 7 positions matching TRBD1. CDR1 is SGHRS, CDR2 YFSETQ, per germline. The CDR3 extends over 15 amino acids. The J segment lost 5 bases and the V segment lost 4 bases, leaving 11 bases of the junction unmatched. CDR3 residues: CASSPVSGGVTEAFF. Written as DNA, the CDR3 is TGCGCCAGCAGCCCGGTTTCAGGGGGAGTGACTGAAGCTTTCTTT. The full variable domain, in which reference TRBV5-1 and TRBJ1-1 provide the parts outside the CDR3, is KAGVTQTPRYLIKTRGQQVTLSCSPISGHRSVSWYQQTPGQGLQFLFEYFSETQRNKGNFPGRFSGRQFSNSRSEMNVSTLELGDSALYLCASSPVSGGVTEAFFGQGTRLTVV.

This clonotype showed up just a few times. The J gene is TRBJ2-5, the V gene TRBV9, with 7 bases lining up with TRBD2. Germline V gene sequence: CDR1 SGDLS, CDR2 YYNGEE. CDR3 length: 15 residues. V dropped 0 bases and J dropped 5; count of bases not matched to a gene: 7. The CDR3 region has the DNA TGTGCCAGCAGCGTAGGCGCCAAGGGAGGGGAGACCCAGTACTTC. Its translation is CASSVGAKGGETQYF.

This clonotype was picked up a small number of times. The chain has TRBV6-6 and TRBJ2-7, with no clear D. The CDR3 is 13 amino acids. Trimming shortened V by 0 bases and J by 7 bases, and 10 bases separated the two germline ends. The germline V gene encodes CDR1 MNHNY and CDR2 SVGAGI (reference sequence). The CDR3 spells CASSYSPGEEQYF. CDR3 DNA: TGTGCCAGCAGTTACTCTCCTGGAGAGGAGCAGTACTTC.

This clonotype showed up just a few times. The chain has TRBV7-2 and TRBJ2-1, with 8 bases lining up with TRBD2. The germline V gene has CDR1 SGHTA and CDR2 FQGNSA. Germline trimming cut 0 bases from V and 8 bases from J; bases unmatched to any gene: 3. This CDR3 region has 14 residues. Here the CDR3 reads CASSLAGGGYEQFF. CDR3 bases: TGTGCCAGCAGCTTAGCCGGGGGGGGATATGAGCAGTTCTTC.

The chain joins TRBV29-1 to TRBJ2-2, with 7 bases fitting TRBD1. The CDR3 sequence is 15 residues long. V trimming: 6 bases; J trimming: 2 bases; junction bases outside the gene matches: 9. CDR1 is SQVTM, CDR2 ANQGSEA, per germline. CDR3 DNA: TGCAGCGTCTCTTTAGGACAGGCAAACACCGGGGAGCTGTTTTTT. Translating gives CSVSLGQANTGELFF.

This chain links TRBV27 with TRBJ2-3; TRBD2 might be the D (6 bases). The V and J ends lost 6 bases and 1 base respectively, with 14 bases between them. CDR3 length equals 15 residues. Germline loops: CDR1 MNHEY, CDR2 SMNVEV (reference sequence). CDR3 in DNA: TGTGCCAGCAGACCTGCGGGGTCGGGCACAGATACGCAGTATTTT. Its protein is CASRPAGSGTDTQYF.

This clonotype has only a few counts. This chain connects TRBV5-1 to TRBJ2-7, with D perhaps matching TRBD2 (6 bases). CDR3 length: 14 residues. Germline lookup yields CDR1 SGHRS and CDR2 YFSETQ. The germline V and J ends were trimmed by 5 bases and 3 bases, with 15 bases remaining between them. The CDR3 sequence is CASRLATGSYEQYF. In DNA, the CDR3 is TGCGCCAGCAGGCTAGCCACCGGGAGCTACGAGCAGTACTTC.

This clonotype was detected many times. The rearrangement uses TRBV20-1 and TRBJ2-2, with D possibly being TRBD2 (5 bases). Germline values: CDR1 DFQATT, CDR2 SNEGSKA (reference sequence). The CDR3 runs 15 residues. Trimming took off 5 bases at V and 5 bases at J, with 18 bases between the two ends. The CDR3 nucleotides read TGCAGTGCTCCCCCCCGAGGGCCCCCAACCGGGGAGCTGTTTTTT. It yields the protein CSAPPRGPPTGELFF.

V gene TRBV20-1 combines with J gene TRBJ2-2; 8 nucleotides align to TRBD1. This CDR3 is 16 amino acids long. Losses at the gene ends were 1 base for V and 3 bases for J; bases not matched to a gene: 7. Germline values: CDR1 DFQATT, CDR2 SNEGSKA (reference sequence). CDR3 sequence (DNA): TGCAGTGCTAGAGTTTCCCAGGGGGCCTACACCGGGGAGCTGTTTTTT. Amino acids: CSARVSQGAYTGELFF.

This clonotype was seen a few times. In DNA, the CDR3 is TGTGCCAGCAGCTCAGGACCCAGGAGCTACGAGCAGTACTTC. Translated, it gives CASSSGPRSYEQYF. The chain recombines TRBV7-9 with TRBJ2-7; D unresolved. The V end lost 4 bases, the J end lost 3 bases, and 13 bases lay between the germline ends. The germline CDR1 and CDR2 sequences are SEHNR and FQNEAQ (reference sequence). CDR3 length equals 14 residues.

In this sample, this clonotype turned up a few times. The V call is TRBV5-1, the J call TRBJ2-1, with D possibly TRBD1 on 6 matching bases. The V gene lost 0 bases and the J gene lost 9 bases, with 19 bases spanning the gap. Germline loops: CDR1 SGHRS, CDR2 YFSETQ. The CDR3 loop spans 16 amino acids. The CDR3 sequence is CASSLVLGRGGGEQFF. DNA for the CDR3: TGCGCCAGCAGCTTGGTCTTGGGCAGGGGTGGCGGTGAGCAGTTCTTC.

The chain carries TRBV5-5 and TRBJ2-7, with 7 bases matching TRBD1. The germline V gene has CDR1 SGHKS and CDR2 YYEKEE (reference sequence). This CDR3 contains 15 residues. With 2 bases clipped from V and 2 bases from J, the junction kept 7 bases outside the gene matches. CDR3 in DNA: TGTGCCAGCAGCTTTGAACAGGGGTCAACCTACGAGCAGTACTTC. Its translation is CASSFEQGSTYEQYF. The full variable domain, its missing parts supplied by reference TRBV5-5 and TRBJ2-7, is DAGVTQSPTHLIKTRGQQVTLRCSPISGHKSVSWYQQVLGQGPQFIFQYYEKEERGRGNFPDRFSARQFPNYSSELNVNALLLGDSALYLCASSFEQGSTYEQYFGPGTRLTVT.

This clonotype was counted a few times. V and J are TRBV28 and TRBJ2-1, with TRBD1 matching 9 bases. J lost 6 bases, V lost 7 bases, and 7 bases had no gene match. The germline gives CDR1 MDHEN, CDR2 SYDVKM. This CDR3 spans 14 amino acids. DNA for the CDR3: TGTGCCAGCACGAGCACAGGGGGCTCCAATGAGCAGTTCTTC. This sequence encodes CASTSTGGSNEQFF.

This chain links TRBV11-3 with TRBJ2-2; D remains unclear. Trimming pared 2 bases from V and 8 bases from J, leaving 9 bases between. The CDR3 is 13 amino acids. Germline V gene data show CDR1 as SGHNT and CDR2 as YENEEA. The CDR3 nucleotides read TGTGCCAGCAGCTTATGGGGTGGTGGGGAGCTGTTTTTT. As protein: CASSLWGGGELFF.

This clonotype occurred once. The rearrangement uses TRBV13 and TRBJ2-3; tentatively, D is TRBD2 (8 bases). Per germline, CDR1 PRHDT and CDR2 FYEKMQ (reference sequence). CDR3 length equals 14 residues. With 8 bases removed from V and 4 bases from J, the gap between germline ends came to 16 bases. CDR3 region: CASREGAAADTQYF. In DNA form, the CDR3 reads TGTGCCAGCCGGGAGGGGGCAGCTGCAGATACGCAGTATTTT. The variable domain in full, with the rest retrieved from reference TRBV13 and TRBJ2-3, is AAGVIQSPRHLIKEKRETATLKCYPIPRHDTVYWYQQGPGQDPQFLISFYEKMQSDKGSIPDRFSAQQFSDYHSELNMSSLELGDSALYFCASREGAAADTQYFGPGTRLTVL.

This chain joins TRBV12-3 or TRBV12-4 and TRBJ2-3, with 12 bases fitting TRBD2. The trim removed 6 bases at V and 9 bases at J, leaving 10 bases unmatched. The CDR3 spans 15 residues. CDR3: CASSSTSGSRGTQYF. The CDR3 coding sequence is TGTGCCAGCAGCTCGACTAGCGGGAGTCGTGGGACGCAGTATTTT.

This clonotype was picked up many times. This chain uses TRBV24-1 with TRBJ1-5; D ambiguous. This CDR3 comprises 14 residues. Deletions cut 10 bases from V and 0 bases from J, with 12 bases between. The germline gives CDR1 KGHDR, CDR2 SFDVKD. The CDR3 reads CATSTEPSNQPQHF. In DNA form, the CDR3 reads TGTGCCACAAGCACAGAGCCTAGCAATCAGCCCCAGCATTTT.

V usage is TRBV2 and J usage is TRBJ2-3; D is possibly TRBD1 (5 bases). CDR1 and CDR2 (germline): SNHLY, FYNNEI. The CDR3 totals 14 residues. V lost 2 bases, J lost 8 bases, and 14 bases lay in between. CDR3 loop: CASSELVVQGTQYF. The CDR3 DNA follows: TGTGCCAGCAGTGAATTGGTGGTTCAGGGTACGCAGTATTTT.

This clonotype was counted only a few times. The rearrangement links TRBV10-2 to TRBJ2-3; 7 nucleotides align to TRBD2. Germline V gene sequence: CDR1 WSHSY, CDR2 SAAADI. Trimming cost V 7 bases and J 1 base; bases outside gene matches: 11. The CDR3 totals 16 residues. The CDR3 protein is CASNREGGKGTDTQYF. Here the CDR3 DNA reads TGCGCCAGCAATAGGGAGGGCGGGAAGGGCACAGATACGCAGTATTTT.

In its sample, this clonotype was seen many times. This sequence joins TRBV12-3 or TRBV12-4 and TRBJ2-3; 10 bases line up with TRBD1. The V and J ends lost 5 bases and 5 bases, in that order; junction bases with no gene match: 7. CDR3 length: 15 residues. The CDR3 region has the DNA TGTGCCAGCAGTATTCCGGGACAGGGGCTAGATACGCAGTATTTT. Translated, it gives CASSIPGQGLDTQYF.

This clonotype was observed at least ten times. The CDR3 region has the DNA TGTGCCAGCACCGGAGGGCCGATAGATACGCAGTATTTT. Protein product: CASTGGPIDTQYF. The J gene is TRBJ2-3, the V gene TRBV12-3 or TRBV12-4; a possible D gene is TRBD2 (6 bases). The CDR3 has 13 residues. The ends were cut back, 7 bases at V and 5 bases at J, with 13 bases in the middle.

This clonotype turned up a few times. The chain carries TRBV6-2 or TRBV6-3 and TRBJ2-7; no clear D gene. Per the germline V gene, CDR1 is MNHEY and CDR2 is SVGEGT. V was shortened by 3 bases and J by 0 bases, with 18 bases between the two germline ends. CDR3 size: 17 residues. CDR3 in DNA: TGTGCCAGCAGTTATTATTTTGGGTCTATCGACTCCTACGAGCAGTACTTC. Its translation is CASSYYFGSIDSYEQYF.

The chain joins TRBV9 to TRBJ2-5; 10 bases match TRBD1. The CDR3 covers 16 residues. The germline gives CDR1 SGDLS, CDR2 YYNGEE. The ends lost 0 bases at V and 4 bases at J; junction bases unmatched: 6. In nucleotides, the CDR3 is TGTGCCAGCAGCGTAGAAACGGGACAGGGGTCAGAGACCCAGTACTTC. Its translation: CASSVETGQGSETQYF. Full variable domain (rest looked up from reference TRBV9 and TRBJ2-5): DSGVTQTPKHLITATGQRVTLRCSPRSGDLSVYWYQQSLDQGLQFLIQYYNGEERAKGNILERFSAQQFPDLHSELNLSSLELGDSALYFCASSVETGQGSETQYFGPGTRLLVL.

J is TRBJ2-1 and V is TRBV20-1; 15 nucleotides align to TRBD2. Losses at the gene ends were 5 bases for V and 1 base for J; bases not matched to a gene: 0. This CDR3 is built from 15 residues. The germline V gene has CDR1 DFQATT and CDR2 SNEGSKA (reference sequence). The CDR3 region is CSAGTSGGSYNEQFF. For the CDR3, the DNA is TGCAGTGCTGGGACTAGCGGGGGGTCCTACAATGAGCAGTTCTTC.

This clonotype has at least ten counts. This chain links TRBV3-1 with TRBJ1-3; 8 nucleotides align to TRBD1. J was trimmed by 1 base and V by 4 bases; bases with no gene match: 3. The length of the CDR3 is 15 residues. Germline lookup yields CDR1 LGHDT and CDR2 YNNKEL (reference sequence). The CDR3 coding sequence is TGTGCCAGCAGCCTTGGGACAGGATCTGGAAACACCATATATTTT. Protein: CASSLGTGSGNTIYF.

The rearrangement uses TRBV18 and TRBJ2-2; D unclear. The CDR3 is 15 amino acids. The germline CDR1 and CDR2 sequences are KGHSH and LQKENI. The V gene lost 2 bases and the J gene lost 0 bases, with 7 bases spanning the gap. CDR3 residues: CASSPGRTNTGELFF. In DNA form, the CDR3 reads TGTGCCAGCTCACCAGGCAGGACGAACACCGGGGAGCTGTTTTTT. The full variable domain, with the rest looked up from reference TRBV18 and TRBJ2-2, is NAGVMQNPRHLVRRRGQEARLRCSPMKGHSHVYWYRQLPEEGLKFMVYLQKENIIDESGMPKERFSAEFPKEGPSILRIQQVVRGDSAAYFCASSPGRTNTGELFFGEGSRLTVL.